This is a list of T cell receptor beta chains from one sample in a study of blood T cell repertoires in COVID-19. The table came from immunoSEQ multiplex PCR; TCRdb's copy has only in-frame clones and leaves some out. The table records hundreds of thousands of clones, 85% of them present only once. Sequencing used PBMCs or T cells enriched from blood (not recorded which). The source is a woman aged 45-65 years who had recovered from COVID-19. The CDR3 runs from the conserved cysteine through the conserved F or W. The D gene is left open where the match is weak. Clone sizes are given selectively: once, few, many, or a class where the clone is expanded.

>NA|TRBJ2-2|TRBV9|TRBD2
CASSVVVSGRTGELFF
TGTGCCAGCAGCGTGGTGGTTAGCGGGAGGACCGGGGAGCTGTTTTTT
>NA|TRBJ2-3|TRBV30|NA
CAWLQGGGTDTQYF
TGTGCCTGGTTGCAGGGTGGGGGCACAGATACGCAGTATTTT
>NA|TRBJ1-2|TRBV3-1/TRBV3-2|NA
CASSQDGHYGYTF
TGTGCCAGCAGCCAAGATGGCCATTATGGCTACACCTTC
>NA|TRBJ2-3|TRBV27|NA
CASSLLRQQSSGTDTQYF
TGTGCCAGCAGTTTATTAAGACAGCAATCATCCGGCACAGATACGCAGTATTTT
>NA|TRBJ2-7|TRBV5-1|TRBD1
CASSLQGNSYEQYF
TGCGCCAGCAGCCTACAGGGGAACTCCTACGAGCAGTACTTC
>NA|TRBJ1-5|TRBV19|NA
CASSIQGYQPQHF
TGTGCCAGTAGTATACAGGGGTATCAGCCCCAGCATTTT
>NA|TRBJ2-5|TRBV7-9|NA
CASEGLQETQYF
TGTGCCAGCGAGGGCCTCCAAGAGACCCAGTACTTC
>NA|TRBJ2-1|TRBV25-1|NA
CASSGGSGLQYEQFF
TGTGCCAGCAGTGGCGGTAGCGGTCTACAATATGAGCAGTTCTTC
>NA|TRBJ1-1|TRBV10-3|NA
CATLPDLASGGTEAFF
TGTGCCACCCTTCCTGATTTAGCCAGCGGAGGCACTGAAGCTTTCTTT
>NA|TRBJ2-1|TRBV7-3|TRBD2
CASSLASGGYNEQFF
TGTGCCAGCAGCTTAGCTAGCGGGGGTTACAATGAGCAGTTCTTC
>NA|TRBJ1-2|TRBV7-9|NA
CASTPSSSYGYTF
TGTGCCAGCACCCCGAGTTCTTCCTATGGCTACACCTTC
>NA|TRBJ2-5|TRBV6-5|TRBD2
CASSVGLAGVETQYF
TGTGCCAGCAGCGTTGGACTAGCGGGGGTAGAGACCCAGTACTTC
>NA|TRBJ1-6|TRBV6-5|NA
CASSYSPRDTYSPLHF
TGTGCCAGCAGTTACAGCCCCCGGGACACCTATTCACCCCTCCACTTT
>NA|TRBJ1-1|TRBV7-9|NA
CASSPTELNTEAFF
TGTGCCAGCAGCCCGACAGAATTGAACACTGAAGCTTTCTTT
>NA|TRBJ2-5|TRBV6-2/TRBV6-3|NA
CASSLPGTFGTIETQYF
TGTGCCAGCAGTCTTCCCGGGACATTTGGGACCATAGAGACCCAGTACTTC
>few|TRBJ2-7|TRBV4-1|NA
CASSQVGPSYEQYF
TGCGCCAGCAGCCAAGTTGGGCCCTCCTACGAGCAGTACTTC
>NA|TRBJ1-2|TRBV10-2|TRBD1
CASSLAKSGGRGYTF
TGCGCCAGCAGTTTAGCTAAGTCAGGGGGCCGTGGCTACACCTTC
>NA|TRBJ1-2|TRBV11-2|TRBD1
CASSPMPQTGTDYGYTF
TGTGCCAGCAGCCCGATGCCGCAAACCGGGACAGATTATGGCTACACCTTC
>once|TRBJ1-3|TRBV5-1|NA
CASSLGAQGNPGNTIYF
TGCGCCAGCAGCTTGGGGGCTCAGGGCAACCCTGGAAACACCATATATTTT
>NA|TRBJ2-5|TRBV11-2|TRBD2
CASSTPGLARETQYF
TGTGCCAGCAGCACCCCGGGACTAGCTAGGGAGACCCAGTACTTC
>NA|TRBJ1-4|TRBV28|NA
CASSPNQGAFREKLFF
TGTGCCAGCAGCCCTAATCAAGGGGCTTTTCGTGAAAAACTGTTTTTT
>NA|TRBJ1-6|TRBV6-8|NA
CASIRGGASYNSPLHF
TGTGCCAGCATCCGGGGGGGGGCGTCCTATAATTCACCCCTCCACTTT
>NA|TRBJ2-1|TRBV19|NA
CAIQTAFSYNEQFF
TGTGCCATCCAGACAGCCTTCTCCTACAATGAGCAGTTCTTC
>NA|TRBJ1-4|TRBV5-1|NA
CASSAQGGGEKLFF
TGCGCCAGCAGCGCACAGGGAGGGGGTGAAAAACTGTTTTTT
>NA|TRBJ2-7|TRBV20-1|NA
CSATQGHEQYF
TGCAGTGCTACGCAGGGCCACGAGCAGTACTTC
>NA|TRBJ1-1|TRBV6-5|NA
CASSYSGFRDTEAFF
TGTGCCAGCAGTTACTCCGGGTTTCGGGACACTGAAGCTTTCTTT
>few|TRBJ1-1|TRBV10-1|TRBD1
CASRADREWNTEAFF
TGCGCCAGCAGGGCGGACAGGGAGTGGAACACTGAAGCTTTCTTT
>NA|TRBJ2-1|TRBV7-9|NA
CASSSYSGSEQFF
TGTGCCAGCAGCTCGTATAGCGGCAGTGAGCAGTTCTTC
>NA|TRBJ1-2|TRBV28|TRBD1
CASSPGGATRSYGYTF
TGTGCCAGCAGCCCAGGGGGCGCGACCCGAAGCTATGGCTACACCTTC
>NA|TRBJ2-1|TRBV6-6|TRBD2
CASSYSNAGVANEQFF
TGTGCCAGCAGTTACTCGAACGCGGGAGTGGCCAATGAGCAGTTCTTC
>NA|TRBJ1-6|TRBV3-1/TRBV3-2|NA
CASSRRRSGGGSPLHF
TGTGCCAGCAGCCGAAGACGCTCCGGGGGTGGTTCACCCCTCCACTTT
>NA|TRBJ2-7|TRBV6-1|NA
CASTDLTGSPTYEQYF
TGTGCCAGCACTGACCTTACAGGGTCACCCACGTACGAGCAGTACTTC
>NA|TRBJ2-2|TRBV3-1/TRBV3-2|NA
CASRTPGWNTGELFF
TGTGCCAGCAGAACACCAGGGTGGAACACCGGGGAGCTGTTTTTT
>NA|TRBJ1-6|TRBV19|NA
CASSSQANYNSPLHF
TGTGCCAGTAGTTCCCAGGCGAACTATAATTCACCCCTCCACTTT
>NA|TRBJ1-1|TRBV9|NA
CASSPRAWNTEAFF
TGTGCCAGCAGCCCCCGCGCCTGGAACACTGAAGCTTTCTTT
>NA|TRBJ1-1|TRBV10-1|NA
CASSAGLNTEAFF
TGCGCCAGCAGTGCGGGGTTGAACACTGAAGCTTTCTTT
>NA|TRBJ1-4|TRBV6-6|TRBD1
CASSLDRGFPTNEKLFF
TGTGCCAGCAGTCTTGACAGGGGTTTTCCAACTAATGAAAAACTGTTTTTT
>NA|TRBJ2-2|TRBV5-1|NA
CASTGQMNTGELFF
TGCGCCAGCACCGGACAGATGAACACCGGGGAGCTGTTTTTT
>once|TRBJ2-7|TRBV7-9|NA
CASSSGPGQLYEQYF
TGTGCCAGCAGCAGCGGGCCGGGACAGCTATACGAGCAGTACTTC
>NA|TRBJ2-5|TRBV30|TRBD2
CAWSVGGGETQYF
TGTGCCTGGAGTGTAGGCGGGGGAGAGACCCAGTACTTC
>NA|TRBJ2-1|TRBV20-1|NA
CSARDSGEQFF
TGCAGTGCTAGAGATAGCGGTGAGCAGTTCTTC
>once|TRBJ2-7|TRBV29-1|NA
CSAGVLDEQYF
TGCAGCGCGGGAGTTCTAGACGAGCAGTACTTC
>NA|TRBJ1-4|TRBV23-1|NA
CASSRSGAGGEKLFF
TGCGCCAGCAGCCGATCAGGGGCGGGAGGGGAAAAACTGTTTTTT
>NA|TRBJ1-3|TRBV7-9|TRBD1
CASSLAGGTGGNTIYF
TGTGCCAGCAGCTTGGCAGGGGGCACGGGTGGAAACACCATATATTTT
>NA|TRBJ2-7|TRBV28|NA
CASSLDREGASYEQYF
TGTGCCAGCAGTTTGGACAGGGAGGGAGCCTCCTACGAGCAGTACTTC
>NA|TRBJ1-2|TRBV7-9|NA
CASSAALQSVNYGYTF
TGTGCCAGCAGCGCAGCGCTCCAGTCGGTCAACTATGGCTACACCTTC
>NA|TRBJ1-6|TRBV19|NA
CASRRGIWNSPLHF
TGTGCCAGTAGACGAGGGATTTGGAATTCACCCCTCCACTTT
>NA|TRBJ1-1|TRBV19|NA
CASRKPSGETEAFF
TGTGCCAGTAGAAAGCCGTCGGGTGAGACTGAAGCTTTCTTT
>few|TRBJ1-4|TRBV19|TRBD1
CASNGTGNEKLFF
TGTGCCAGTAATGGGACAGGGAATGAAAAACTGTTTTTT
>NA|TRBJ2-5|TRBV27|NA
CASSLRGGETQYF
TGTGCCAGCAGTCTCAGGGGTGGGGAGACCCAGTACTTC
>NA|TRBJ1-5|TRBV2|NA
CASSDKQEVGQPQHF
TGTGCCAGCAGTGACAAGCAAGAGGTAGGACAGCCCCAGCATTTT